The 7 T cell receptor beta chains in this list originate from one sample, sequenced in a study of CD8+ T cells in alopecia areata. The treatment was: oral pan-JAK inhibitor, 5-10 mg twice daily. As the sequencing template, cDNA was produced by extracting RNA and reverse transcribing it. Profiled with immunoSEQ multiplex PCR; TCRdb holds only in-frame clones, not every one. The sample has about 180,000 clones, 51% seen once; the top ten hold 10%. The material sequenced was CD8+ T cells sorted from blood, taken around week 54, from a patient treated with tofacitinib. These receptors all stem from a human donor with alopecia areata.

This chain uses TRBV30 with TRBJ2-7; 7 nucleotides agree with TRBD1. CDR1 and CDR2 (germline): GTSNPN, SVGIG (reference sequence). Trimming at V came to 1 base and at J to 2 bases, leaving 2 bases not matched to a gene. CDR3 length equals 13 residues. The CDR3 region has the DNA TGTGCCTGGAGTGGGGACAGCCCCTACGAGCAGTACTTC. Its protein product is CAWSGDSPYEQYF. Drawing the rest from reference TRBV30 and TRBJ2-7, the complete variable domain is SQTIHQWPATLVQPVGSPLSLECTVEGTSNPNLYWYRQAAGRGLQLLFYSVGIGQISSEVPQNLSASRPQDRQFILSSKKLLLSDSGFYLCAWSGDSPYEQYFGPGTRLTVT.

The CDR3 region has the DNA TGTGCCAGCCTCTCAGGGGGTACGCAGTATTTT. This gives the protein CASLSGGTQYF. The V gene is TRBV27, the J gene TRBJ2-3; 7 nucleotides align to TRBD1. V lost 8 bases and J lost 8; bases outside the gene matches: 4. Germline lookup yields CDR1 MNHEY and CDR2 SMNVEV (reference sequence). The CDR3 has 11 amino acids.

This clone was picked up a small number of times. This sample also contains other DNA sequences that code for the same CDR3. The genes are TRBV6-5 and TRBJ2-7, with D uncertain. This CDR3 comprises 13 residues. The germline CDR1 and CDR2 sequences are MNHEY and SVGAGI. V shed 5 bases and J shed 1 base, with 9 bases lying between them. DNA of the CDR3: TGTGCCAGCAGTGAAGGGCTTTCCTACGAGCAGTACTTC. Translation: CASSEGLSYEQYF.

V gene TRBV5-6 combines with J gene TRBJ2-3; 11 bases are shared with TRBD1. Germline CDR1 is SGHDT and CDR2 is YYEEEE. V lost 4 bases and J lost 4; bases outside the gene matches: 8. This CDR3 has 16 residues. This CDR3 is CASSPSGTGGSDTQYF. CDR3 nucleotides: TGTGCCAGCAGCCCCTCCGGGACAGGGGGATCAGATACGCAGTATTTT.

This chain uses TRBV6-5 with TRBJ2-3, with D perhaps matching TRBD1 (6 bases). This CDR3 has 13 residues. The germline V gene has CDR1 MNHEY and CDR2 SVGAGI. V was cut by 7 bases and J by 3 bases, with 11 bases left in between. CDR3 DNA: TGTGCCAGCACCTTACAGGGAACAGATACGCAGTATTTT. Protein sequence: CASTLQGTDTQYF.

This chain joins TRBV7-9 and TRBJ2-4; D uncertain. V lost 1 base and J lost 0, with 7 bases in between. CDR1 is SEHNR, CDR2 FQNEAQ, per germline (reference sequence). The CDR3 consists of 15 residues. CDR3 region: CASSLVTLAKNIQYF. The CDR3 nucleotides are TGTGCCAGCAGCTTAGTCACACTAGCCAAAAACATTCAGTACTTC.

The CDR3 loop is CASSAGTSTDTQYF. The CDR3 DNA follows: TGTGCCAGCAGTGCCGGGACTAGCACAGATACGCAGTATTTT. J is TRBJ2-3 and V is TRBV6-1; TRBD2 might be the D (6 bases). The germline V gene encodes CDR1 MNHNS and CDR2 SASEGT. The germline V and J ends were trimmed by 4 bases and 0 bases, with 8 bases remaining between them. CDR3 length: 14 residues.